The source of this T cell receptor (beta chain) is a study of cytotoxic CD8 clonotypes in ibrutinib-treated CLL. Sequenced by immunoSEQ multiplex PCR; TCRdb stores in-frame clones only, minus some. The profile shows some 350,000 clones, roughly 70% of them singletons. The input for sequencing was PBMCs, taken after 36 months of ibrutinib treatment. This clonotype was obtained from a human donor with chronic lymphocytic leukemia.

CDR3 nucleotide sequence: TGTGCAGCAGGGACCTCTGGAAACACCATATATTTT. Translation gives CAAGTSGNTIYF. The rearrangement uses TRBV28 and TRBJ1-3, with D possibly TRBD1 on 5 matching bases. Looked up from germline, CDR1 is MDHEN and CDR2 is SYDVKM. This CDR3 contains 12 residues.